The clone carrying this T cell receptor beta chain came up a few times. This entry is derived from a study of human T cells and chemical hapten exposure. This CDR3 contains 11 residues. Germline CDR1 reads MNHEY; CDR2 reads SMNVEV (reference sequence). V was trimmed by 5 bases and J by 2 bases, leaving 2 bases between them. TCRdb independently ran MiXCR on the RACE reads; one entry per CDR3 protein. The sample lists almost 35,000 distinct CDR3 sequences; 10% were seen once. Regarding time point: pre-sensitization, week 0. The treatment was: therapeutic diphenylcyclopropenone sensitization with weekly scalp DPC. Unseparated into fractions, whole blood served as the source from which total RNA was extracted.

The receptor was isolated from a man aged 50 to 59 with alopecia areata. Some clones in this sample may be carry-over from other donors' samples. This chain joins TRBV27 and TRBJ2-3; D gene ambiguous. This sample comprised whole blood, obtained in connection with sensitization to the hapten diphenylcyclopropenone (DPC). The CDR3 sequence: CASSTTDTQYF. The CDR3 nucleotides read TGTGCCAGCAGTACCACAGATACGCAGTATTTT.